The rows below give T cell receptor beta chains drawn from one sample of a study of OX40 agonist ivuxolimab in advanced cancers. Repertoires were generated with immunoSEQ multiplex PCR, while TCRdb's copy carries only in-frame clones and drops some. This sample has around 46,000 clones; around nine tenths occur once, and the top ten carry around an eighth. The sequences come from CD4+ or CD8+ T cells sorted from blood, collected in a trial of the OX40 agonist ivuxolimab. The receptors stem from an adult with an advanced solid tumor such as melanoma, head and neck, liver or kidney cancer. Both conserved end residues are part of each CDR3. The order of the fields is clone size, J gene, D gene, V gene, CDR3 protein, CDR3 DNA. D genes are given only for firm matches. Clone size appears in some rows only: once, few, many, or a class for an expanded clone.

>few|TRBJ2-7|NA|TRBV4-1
CASSRGQEQYF
TGCGCCAGCAGCCGCGGACAGGAGCAGTACTTC
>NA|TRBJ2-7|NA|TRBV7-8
CASSFGTDEQYF
TGTGCCAGCAGCTTTGGAACAGACGAGCAGTACTTC
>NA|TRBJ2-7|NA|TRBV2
CASSDWQIYEQYF
TGTGCCAGCAGTGATTGGCAGATTTACGAGCAGTACTTC
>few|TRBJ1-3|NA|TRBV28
CASTQSRGSGNTIYF
TGTGCCAGCACCCAGAGCAGGGGTTCTGGAAACACCATATATTTT
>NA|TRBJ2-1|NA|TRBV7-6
CASSLDGEGNEQFF
TGTGCCAGCAGCTTAGATGGGGAAGGCAATGAGCAGTTCTTC
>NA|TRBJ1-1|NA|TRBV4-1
CASSSRGGNTEAFF
TGCGCCAGCAGCTCCCGGGGGGGGAACACTGAAGCTTTCTTT
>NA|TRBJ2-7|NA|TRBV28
CASSFEGIQDEQYF
TGTGCCAGCAGTTTTGAGGGAATCCAGGACGAGCAGTACTTC
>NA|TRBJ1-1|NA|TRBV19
CASSIQGDTEAFF
TGTGCCAGTAGTATACAGGGCGACACTGAAGCTTTCTTT
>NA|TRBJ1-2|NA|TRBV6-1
CASSEDLRRDRVGDYGYTF
TGTGCCAGCAGTGAAGATTTAAGGAGGGATAGAGTTGGTGACTATGGCTACACCTTC
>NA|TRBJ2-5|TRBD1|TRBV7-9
CASSLAQGAEETQYF
TGTGCCAGCAGCTTAGCGCAGGGGGCAGAGGAGACCCAGTACTTC
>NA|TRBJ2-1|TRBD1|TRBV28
CASSSGTGGLSSYNEQFF
TGTGCCAGCAGTTCTGGGACAGGGGGTTTAAGCTCCTACAATGAGCAGTTCTTC
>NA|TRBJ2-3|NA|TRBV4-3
CASSQEEGKDTQYF
TGCGCCAGCAGCCAAGAAGAAGGGAAAGATACGCAGTATTTT
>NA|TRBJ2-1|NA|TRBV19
CASSTRQLDEQFF
TGTGCCAGTAGTACTCGACAATTGGATGAGCAGTTCTTC
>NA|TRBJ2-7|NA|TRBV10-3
CAIREGVDYEQYF
TGTGCCATCAGGGAGGGGGTGGACTACGAGCAGTACTTC
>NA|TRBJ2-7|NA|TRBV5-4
CASTSDGSSYEQYF
TGTGCCAGCACCTCGGACGGTAGCTCCTACGAGCAGTACTTC
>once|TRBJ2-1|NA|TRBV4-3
CASSQDSLVGNEQFF
TGCGCCAGCAGCCAAGATTCACTAGTGGGCAATGAGCAGTTCTTC
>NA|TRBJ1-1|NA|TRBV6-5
CASSILPNTEAFF
TGTGCCAGCAGCATCCTCCCTAACACTGAAGCTTTCTTT
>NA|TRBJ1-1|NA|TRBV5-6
CASSLDTNTEAFF
TGTGCCAGCAGCTTGGACACCAACACTGAAGCTTTCTTT
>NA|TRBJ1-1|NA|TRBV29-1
CSVEEGHRVQKAFF
TGCAGCGTTGAAGAGGGCCACCGTGTTCAGAAGGCTTTCTTT
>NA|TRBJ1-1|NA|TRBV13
CASSRRGGHTEAFF
TGTGCCAGCAGCCGCCGGGGGGGTCACACTGAAGCTTTCTTT